This T cell receptor (beta chain) originates from a study of Ad26.COV2.S vaccination and SARS-CoV-2 variants. Study-level background: Donor joined the COV1001 Ad26.COV2.S trial arm. Doses of Ad26.COV2.S were injected into muscle once or twice, 56 days apart.

Study-level results: Breadth, reportedly substantial, characterized the spike-specific CD8+ and CD4+ T cell responses after vaccination. Individuals receiving vaccine had higher spike-specific TCR breadth than placebo recipients did.

Specified treatment: approximately 18 received Ad26.COV2.S at low or high dose, single or two shots; roughly five received placebo; per-sample allocation not given. Sampling took place 63 days after the first vaccine or placebo injection. Germline CDR1 reads MNHNY; CDR2 reads SVGAGI (reference sequence). The V and J ends lost 6 bases and 5 bases respectively, with 7 bases between them. The length of the CDR3 is 11 residues. On this clone itself: Its antigen remains unknown.

The repertoire was sequenced with immunoSEQ multiplex PCR; TCRdb's copy has only in-frame clones and lacks some. The sample lists around 450,000 clones; 70% to 90% were seen once. The sequence derives from a person aged 18-65 years who received the Ad26.COV2.S COVID-19 vaccine or a placebo. The sample in question was peripheral blood, obtained in a trial of Ad26.COV2.S vaccine versus placebo. The chain couples TRBV6-6 to TRBJ2-5; D uncertain. The CDR3 loop reads CASSNGETQYF. The DNA for the CDR3 is TGTGCCAGCAGCAACGGTGAGACCCAGTACTTC.